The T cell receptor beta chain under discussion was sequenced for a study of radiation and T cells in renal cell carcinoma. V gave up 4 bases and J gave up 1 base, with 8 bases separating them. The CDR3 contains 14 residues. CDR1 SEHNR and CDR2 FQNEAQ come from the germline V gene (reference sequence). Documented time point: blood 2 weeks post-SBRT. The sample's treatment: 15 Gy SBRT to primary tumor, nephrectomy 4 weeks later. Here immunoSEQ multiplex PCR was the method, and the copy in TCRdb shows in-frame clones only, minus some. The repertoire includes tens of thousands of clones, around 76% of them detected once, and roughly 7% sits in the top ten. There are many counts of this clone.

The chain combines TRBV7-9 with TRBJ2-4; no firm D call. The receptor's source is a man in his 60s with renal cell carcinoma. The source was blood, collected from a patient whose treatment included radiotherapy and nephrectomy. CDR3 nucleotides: TGTGCCAGCAGCTCCGCAGGCGCCAAAAACATTCAGTACTTC. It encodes CASSSAGAKNIQYF.